A selection of T cell receptor beta chains follows, all from one sample in a study of T cell changes during pregnancy in multiple sclerosis. Measured with immunoSEQ multiplex PCR; TCRdb has only the in-frame clones, and not every one. The table has 40,000 to 55,000 clones, around 90% seen once. Sequences were derived from CD8+ T cells from peripheral blood mononuclear cells, sampled after pregnancy. The receptors derive from a female donor with multiple sclerosis, enrolled in a pregnancy study. CDR3s include the opening cysteine and the closing phenylalanine or tryptophan. D genes are given only for firm matches. Clone sizes are given selectively: once, few, many, or a class where the clone is expanded.

V: TRBV6-5
size: .
D: .
J: TRBJ2-3
CDR3: CASRGAGAHTDTQYF
DNA: TGTGCCAGCAGGGGGGCAGGAGCACACACAGATACGCAGTATTTT

V: TRBV4-3
size: .
D: TRBD1
J: TRBJ2-7
CDR3: CASSLRGQGMYEQYF
DNA: TGCGCCAGCAGCCTAAGGGGACAGGGTATGTACGAGCAGTACTTC

V: TRBV25-1
size: .
D: .
J: TRBJ1-5
CDR3: CAGGEPQHF
DNA: TGTGCCGGCGGAGAGCCCCAGCATTTT

V: TRBV4-1
size: .
D: .
J: TRBJ2-3
CDR3: CASSQAEGVATDTQYF
DNA: TGCGCCAGCAGCCAAGCTGAGGGGGTAGCCACAGATACGCAGTATTTT

V: TRBV7-9
size: .
D: .
J: TRBJ2-1
CDR3: CASSPTRGYNEQFF
DNA: TGTGCCAGCAGCCCCACCCGCGGCTACAATGAGCAGTTCTTC

V: TRBV30
size: once
D: .
J: TRBJ1-2
CDR3: CAWSGGSGAGYTF
DNA: TGTGCCTGGAGTGGGGGGTCAGGGGCTGGCTACACCTTC

V: TRBV7-6
size: .
D: .
J: TRBJ1-1
CDR3: CASSFVNTEAFF
DNA: TGTGCCAGCAGCTTCGTGAACACTGAAGCTTTCTTT

V: TRBV4-2
size: .
D: .
J: TRBJ1-4
CDR3: CASSPEHGGAGEKLFF
DNA: TGTGCCAGCAGCCCCGAACATGGGGGGGCGGGTGAAAAACTGTTTTTT

V: TRBV5-1
size: .
D: TRBD1
J: TRBJ2-5
CDR3: CASHGGTGRKETQYF
DNA: TGCGCCAGCCATGGAGGGACAGGGCGAAAAGAGACCCAGTACTTC

V: TRBV6-5
size: .
D: .
J: TRBJ2-5
CDR3: CASSYSGVETQYF
DNA: TGTGCCAGCAGTTACTCAGGGGTAGAGACCCAGTACTTC

V: TRBV7-2
size: .
D: .
J: TRBJ1-1
CDR3: CASSFRDKYTEAFF
DNA: TGTGCCAGCAGCTTTCGGGATAAATACACTGAAGCTTTCTTT

V: TRBV19
size: .
D: .
J: TRBJ2-2
CDR3: CASTLGYTGELFF
DNA: TGTGCCAGTACCCTAGGCTACACCGGGGAGCTGTTTTTT

V: TRBV7-1
size: .
D: .
J: TRBJ1-5
CDR3: CASSFLRQPQHF
DNA: TGTGCCAGCAGCTTTCTACGTCAGCCCCAGCATTTT

V: TRBV5-1
size: .
D: .
J: TRBJ2-7
CDR3: CASSPEDSSYEQYF
DNA: TGCGCCAGCAGCCCGGAGGATAGCTCCTACGAGCAGTACTTC

V: TRBV5-1
size: .
D: .
J: TRBJ2-7
CDR3: CASSLSDEQYF
DNA: TGCGCCAGCAGCTTGTCGGACGAGCAGTACTTC

V: TRBV19
size: .
D: TRBD1
J: TRBJ1-6
CDR3: CASTGTGDFNSPLHF
DNA: TGTGCCAGCACCGGGACAGGGGATTTTAATTCACCCCTCCACTTT

V: TRBV27
size: .
D: TRBD2
J: TRBJ2-1
CDR3: CASSITGTRHNEQFF
DNA: TGTGCCAGCAGTATCACCGGGACTAGACACAATGAGCAGTTCTTC

V: TRBV4-3
size: .
D: TRBD2
J: TRBJ2-7
CDR3: CASSQVIRLAGESYEQYF
DNA: TGCGCCAGCAGCCAAGTTATACGACTAGCGGGGGAATCCTACGAGCAGTACTTC

V: TRBV7-9
size: once
D: .
J: TRBJ2-3
CDR3: CASRIQGGGTDTQYF
DNA: TGTGCCAGCAGAATACAGGGTGGAGGCACAGATACGCAGTATTTT

V: TRBV5-4
size: .
D: TRBD1
J: TRBJ1-1
CDR3: CASSLDRGNTEAFF
DNA: TGTGCCAGCAGCCTGGACAGGGGTAACACTGAAGCTTTCTTT

V: TRBV5-1
size: .
D: .
J: TRBJ1-1
CDR3: CASSLLGSRGTEAFF
DNA: TGCGCCAGCAGCTTGCTAGGCAGCCGGGGCACTGAAGCTTTCTTT

V: TRBV12-5
size: .
D: .
J: TRBJ2-7
CDR3: CASGLYGGYEQYF
DNA: TGTGCTAGTGGTTTGTACGGGGGTTACGAGCAGTACTTC

V: TRBV10-3
size: .
D: TRBD1
J: TRBJ2-7
CDR3: CAISTGEGYEQYF
DNA: TGTGCCATCAGTACAGGGGAAGGGTACGAGCAGTACTTC

V: TRBV10-2
size: once
D: .
J: TRBJ2-7
CDR3: CASSEGGVSYEQYF
DNA: TGCGCCAGCAGCGAGGGAGGAGTCTCCTACGAGCAGTACTTC

V: TRBV28
size: .
D: .
J: TRBJ1-5
CDR3: CASSEQGRSNQPQHF
DNA: TGTGCCAGCAGTGAGCAGGGTCGAAGCAATCAGCCCCAGCATTTT